This T cell receptor (beta chain) was captured by sequencing in a study of control samples from healthy donors and cancer patients. CDR1 MDHEN and CDR2 SYDVKM come from the germline V gene. Deletions cut 4 bases from V and 8 bases from J, with 14 bases between. The CDR3 totals 13 residues. Some clones are missing from TCRdb's copy, which holds only in-frame ones; the method was immunoSEQ multiplex PCR. In the table there are a few hundred thousand clones, about nine tenths of which are singletons. The source material was PBMCs. This receptor was identified in a man aged 35 to 55 with head and neck cancer. This rearrangement joins TRBV28 to TRBJ1-2; D call uncertain. The CDR3: CASSWTARRGYTF. In DNA, the CDR3 is TGTGCCAGCAGTTGGACGGCCCGGCGAGGCTACACCTTC.